This T cell receptor (beta chain) was recorded in a study of CD8 T cells in ankylosing spondylitis. Study results and caveats: Among TCR beta sequences, a motif of eight highly homologous variants appeared characteristic of ankylosing spondylitis blood.

This clonotype was seen more than once but under ten times. Its cognate antigen is unknown. Each CDR3 protein gets one entry after TCRdb re-called the 5' RACE reads with MiXCR. Of more than 600,000 distinct CDR3 sequences listed, over 15% are singletons. The junction had 6 bases not matched to a gene; V was cut back by 3 bases and J by 5 bases. This CDR3 spans 14 amino acids. This sequence originates from a male donor with ankylosing spondylitis. The sequenced material came from blood, either unsorted or a sorted T cell fraction (not recorded which). This chain links TRBV12-3 or TRBV12-4 with TRBJ2-5, with 7 bases that match TRBD2. The CDR3 loop is CASSLGGFPETQYF. As DNA, the CDR3 is TGTGCCAGCAGTTTGGGAGGGTTCCCGGAGACCCAGTACTTC.